This T cell receptor (beta chain) originates from a study of blood T cell repertoires in COVID-19. Study context: The United States, Italy and Spain provided the acute and convalescent COVID-19 samples.

The CDR3 sequence is 16 residues long. V lost 2 bases, J lost 5 bases, and 8 bases stayed unmatched. The germline CDR1 and CDR2 sequences are MNHNS and SASEGT. TCRdb's copy holds only in-frame clones and misses some; the assay was immunoSEQ multiplex PCR. Of hundreds of thousands of clones listed, 84% are singletons. The sequenced sample consisted of peripheral blood. The receptor's source is a human donor in a cohort sampled during active COVID-19. V is TRBV6-1 and J is TRBJ2-1; 8 positions match TRBD2. CDR3 in DNA: TGTGCCAGCAGTGAACGCGGGGGGATTAATCACAATGAGCAGTTCTTC. This translates into CASSERGGINHNEQFF.